What follows is one T cell receptor beta chain and its context. Its target is not known. These data originate in a study of T cell responses to AZD1222 COVID-19 vaccine. Germline-derived CDR1 and CDR2 are MDHEN and SYDVKM. Trimming cost V 7 bases and J 2 bases; bases outside gene matches: 4. This CDR3 spans 13 amino acids. Study conclusions and caveats: With two AZD1222 doses given, Spike-specific TCR breadth and depth both rose. Per reports, nearly half of all spike-specific TCRs target regions that are unmutated in variants.

Clones were read by immunoSEQ multiplex PCR, and TCRdb kept only the in-frame ones, dropping some. The sample records 90,000 to 140,000 clones, about 88% being singletons. This sequence originates from an adult who received the AZD1222 COVID-19 vaccine. The rearrangement links TRBV28 to TRBJ1-1; 7 positions agree with TRBD1. The sample in question was peripheral blood, obtained 28 days after the second AZD1222 dose. For the CDR3, the DNA is TGTGCCAGCACGGGACAGCCCAACACTGAAGCTTTCTTT. Protein product: CASTGQPNTEAFF.